This TCR beta chain was recovered during a study of OX40 agonist ivuxolimab in advanced cancers. The overall study: Eligibility rules accepted prior anti-PD-1, anti-PD-L1 or anti-CTLA-4 therapy, and approximately 40% had some.

Findings of the study overall: Low normalized T-cell clonal expansion was additionally recorded for some nonresponders.

The assay was immunoSEQ multiplex PCR, and TCRdb's table has in-frame clones only and misses some. The sample has tens of thousands of clones, roughly nine tenths seen once. This CDR3 region has 13 residues. V was cut by 5 bases and J by 6 bases, with 11 bases left in between. Per germline, CDR1 SQVTM and CDR2 ANQGSEA. As concerns this clone: Its antigen is not known.

The source is an adult with an advanced solid tumor such as melanoma, head and neck, liver or kidney cancer. The chain combines TRBV29-1 with TRBJ1-6; D uncertain. This specimen consisted of CD4+ or CD8+ T cells sorted from blood, obtained in a trial of the OX40 agonist ivuxolimab. The CDR3 sequence is CSVIDGVNSPLHF. As DNA, the CDR3 is TGCAGCGTTATCGACGGAGTTAATTCACCCCTCCACTTT.